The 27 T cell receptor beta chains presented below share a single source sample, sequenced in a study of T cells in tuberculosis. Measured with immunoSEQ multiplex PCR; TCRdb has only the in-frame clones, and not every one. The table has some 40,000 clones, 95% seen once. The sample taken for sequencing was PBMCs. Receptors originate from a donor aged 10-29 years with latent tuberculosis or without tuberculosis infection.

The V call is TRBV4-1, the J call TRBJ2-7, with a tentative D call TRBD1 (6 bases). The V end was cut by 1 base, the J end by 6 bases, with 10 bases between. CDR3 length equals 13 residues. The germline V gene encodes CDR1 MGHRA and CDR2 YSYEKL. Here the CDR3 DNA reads TGCGCCAGCAGCCAAGTAACAGGGTCCGAGCAGTACTTC. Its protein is CASSQVTGSEQYF.

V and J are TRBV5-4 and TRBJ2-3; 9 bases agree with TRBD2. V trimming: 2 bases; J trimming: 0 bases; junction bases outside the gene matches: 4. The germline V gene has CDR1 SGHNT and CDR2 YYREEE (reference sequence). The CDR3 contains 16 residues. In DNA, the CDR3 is TGTGCCAGCAGCTTTTTTCTAGCGGGGAGCACAGATACGCAGTATTTT. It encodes CASSFFLAGSTDTQYF. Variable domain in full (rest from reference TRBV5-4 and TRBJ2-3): ETGVTQSPTHLIKTRGQQVTLRCSSQSGHNTVSWYQQALGQGPQFIFQYYREEENGRGNFPPRFSGLQFPNYSSELNVNALELDDSALYLCASSFFLAGSTDTQYFGPGTRLTVL.

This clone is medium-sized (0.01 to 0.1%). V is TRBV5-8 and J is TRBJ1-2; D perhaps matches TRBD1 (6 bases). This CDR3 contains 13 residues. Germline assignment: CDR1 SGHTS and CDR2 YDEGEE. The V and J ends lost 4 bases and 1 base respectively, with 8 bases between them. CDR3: CASSLGGNYGYTF. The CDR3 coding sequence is TGTGCCAGCAGCCTAGGGGGTAACTATGGCTACACCTTC.

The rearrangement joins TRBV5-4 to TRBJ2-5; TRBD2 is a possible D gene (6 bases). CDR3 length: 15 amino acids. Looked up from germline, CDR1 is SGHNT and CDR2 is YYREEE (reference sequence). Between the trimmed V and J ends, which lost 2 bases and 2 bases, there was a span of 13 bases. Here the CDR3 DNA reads TGTGCCAGCAGCTTTGGACGGGGGAAACAAGAGACCCAGTACTTC. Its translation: CASSFGRGKQETQYF.

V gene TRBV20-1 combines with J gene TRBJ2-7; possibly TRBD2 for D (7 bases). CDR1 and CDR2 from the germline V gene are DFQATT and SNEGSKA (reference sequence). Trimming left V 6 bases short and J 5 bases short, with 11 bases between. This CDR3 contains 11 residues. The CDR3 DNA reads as TGCAGTGCCCGCGGGGGCGACGAGCAGTACTTC. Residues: CSARGGDEQYF.

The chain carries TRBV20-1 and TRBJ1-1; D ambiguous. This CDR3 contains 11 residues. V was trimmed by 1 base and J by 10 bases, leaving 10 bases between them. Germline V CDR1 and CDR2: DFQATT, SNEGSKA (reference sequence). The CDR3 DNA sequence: TGCAGTGCTAGAGGCGGGAAGCGAGCTTTCTTT. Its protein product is CSARGGKRAFF.

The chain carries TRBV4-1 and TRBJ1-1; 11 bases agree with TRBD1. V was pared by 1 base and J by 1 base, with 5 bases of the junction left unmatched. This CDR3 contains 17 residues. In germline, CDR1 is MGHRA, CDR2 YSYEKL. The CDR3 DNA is TGCGCCAGCAGCCAAGTTCCAGGACAGGGGGCGAACACTGAAGCTTTCTTT. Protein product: CASSQVPGQGANTEAFF.

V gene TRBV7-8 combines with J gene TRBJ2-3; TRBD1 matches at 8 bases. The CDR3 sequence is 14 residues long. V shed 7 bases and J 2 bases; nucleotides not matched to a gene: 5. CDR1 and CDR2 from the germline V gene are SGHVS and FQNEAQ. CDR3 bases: TGTGCCAGCATAGCGACAGGGGCCACAGATACGCAGTATTTT. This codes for CASIATGATDTQYF. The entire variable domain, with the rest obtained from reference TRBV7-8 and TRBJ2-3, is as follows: GAGVSQSPRYKVAKRGQDVALRCDPISGHVSLFWYQQALGQGPEFLTYFQNEAQLDKSGLPSDRFFAERPEGSVSTLKIQRTQQEDSAVYLCASIATGATDTQYFGPGTRLTVL.

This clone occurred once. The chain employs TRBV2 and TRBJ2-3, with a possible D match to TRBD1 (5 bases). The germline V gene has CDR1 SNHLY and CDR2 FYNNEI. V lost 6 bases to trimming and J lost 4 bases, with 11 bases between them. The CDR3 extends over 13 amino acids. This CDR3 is CASRKDRSDTQYF. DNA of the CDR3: TGTGCCAGCAGGAAAGACAGATCAGATACGCAGTATTTT.

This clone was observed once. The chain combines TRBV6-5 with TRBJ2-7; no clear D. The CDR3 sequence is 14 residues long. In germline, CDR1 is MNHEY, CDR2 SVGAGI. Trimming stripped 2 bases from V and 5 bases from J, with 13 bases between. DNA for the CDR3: TGTGCCAGCAGTTACGGTCGACAAGGTCACGAGCAGTACTTC. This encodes CASSYGRQGHEQYF.

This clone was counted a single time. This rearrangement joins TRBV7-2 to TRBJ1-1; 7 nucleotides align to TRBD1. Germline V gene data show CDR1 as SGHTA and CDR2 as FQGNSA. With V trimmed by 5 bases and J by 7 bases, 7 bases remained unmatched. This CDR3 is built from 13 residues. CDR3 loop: CASSPWTGFEAFF. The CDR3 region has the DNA TGTGCCAGCAGCCCCTGGACAGGCTTTGAAGCTTTCTTT.

CDR3 sequence: CASSLDRGNYGYTF. CDR3 nucleotides: TGCGCCAGCAGCTTGGACAGGGGGAACTATGGCTACACCTTC. The rearrangement uses TRBV5-1 and TRBJ1-2; 8 positions match TRBD1. The V gene end was trimmed by 0 bases and the J gene end by 2 bases; junction bases not matched to a gene: 0. This CDR3 has 14 amino acids. CDR1 is SGHRS, CDR2 YFSETQ, per germline.

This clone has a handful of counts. The CDR3 protein is CASSPSGTNYEQYF. Written as DNA, the CDR3 is TGTGCCAGCTCACCTAGCGGGACAAACTACGAGCAGTACTTC. The J gene is TRBJ2-7, the V gene TRBV18, with 8 bases lining up with TRBD2. The germline CDR1 and CDR2 sequences are KGHSH and LQKENI. Unmatched junction bases numbered 4, after V lost 3 bases and J lost 3 bases. The CDR3 spans 14 residues.

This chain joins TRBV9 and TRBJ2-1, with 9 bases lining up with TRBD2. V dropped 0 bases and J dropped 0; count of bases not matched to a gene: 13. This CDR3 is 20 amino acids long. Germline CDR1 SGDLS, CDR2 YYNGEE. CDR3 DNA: TGTGCCAGCAGCGTAGCTACGTTAGCGGGGGCCTCCCCCTCCTACAATGAGCAGTTCTTC. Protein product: CASSVATLAGASPSYNEQFF.

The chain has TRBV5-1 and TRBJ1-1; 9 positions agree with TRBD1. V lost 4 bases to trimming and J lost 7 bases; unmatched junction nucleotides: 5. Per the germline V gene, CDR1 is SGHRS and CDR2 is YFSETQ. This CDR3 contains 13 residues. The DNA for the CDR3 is TGCGCCAGCAGCCCGGGGACAGGGAATGAAGCTTTCTTT. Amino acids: CASSPGTGNEAFF. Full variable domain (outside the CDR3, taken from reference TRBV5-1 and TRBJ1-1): KAGVTQTPRYLIKTRGQQVTLSCSPISGHRSVSWYQQTPGQGLQFLFEYFSETQRNKGNFPGRFSGRQFSNSRSEMNVSTLELGDSALYLCASSPGTGNEAFFGQGTRLTVV.

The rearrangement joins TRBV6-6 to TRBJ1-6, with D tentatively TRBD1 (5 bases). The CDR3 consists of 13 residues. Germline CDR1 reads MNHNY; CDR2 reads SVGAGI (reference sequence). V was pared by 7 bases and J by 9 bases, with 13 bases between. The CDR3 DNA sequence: TGTGCCAGCACCCTCGGTGGGGCTTCACCCCTCCACTTT. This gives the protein CASTLGGASPLHF.

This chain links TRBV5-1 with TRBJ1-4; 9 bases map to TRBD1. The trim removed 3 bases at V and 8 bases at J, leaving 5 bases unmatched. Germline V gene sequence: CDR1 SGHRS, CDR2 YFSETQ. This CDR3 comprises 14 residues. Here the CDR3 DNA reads TGCGCCAGCAGCTCGGGACAGGGAAGGGAAAAACTGTTTTTT. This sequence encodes CASSSGQGREKLFF.

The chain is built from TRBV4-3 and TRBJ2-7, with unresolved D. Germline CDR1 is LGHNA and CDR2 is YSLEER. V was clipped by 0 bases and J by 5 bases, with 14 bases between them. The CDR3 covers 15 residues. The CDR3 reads CASSQEAALSHEQYF. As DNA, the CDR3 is TGCGCCAGCAGCCAAGAGGCAGCCCTTAGCCACGAGCAGTACTTC.

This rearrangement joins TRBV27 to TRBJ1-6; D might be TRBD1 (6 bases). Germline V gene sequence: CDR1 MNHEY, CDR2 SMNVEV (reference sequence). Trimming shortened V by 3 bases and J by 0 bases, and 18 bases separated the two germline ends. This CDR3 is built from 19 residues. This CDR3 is CASSFSRGGGASYNSPLHF. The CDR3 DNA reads TGTGCCAGCAGTTTTTCCCGAGGTGGGGGGGCCTCCTATAATTCACCCCTCCACTTT.

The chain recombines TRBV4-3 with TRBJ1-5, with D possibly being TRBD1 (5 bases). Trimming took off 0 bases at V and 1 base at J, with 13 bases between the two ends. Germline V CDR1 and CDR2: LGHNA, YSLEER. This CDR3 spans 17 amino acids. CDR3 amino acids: CASSQDPQGGSNQPQHF. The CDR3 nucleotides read TGCGCCAGCAGCCAAGATCCCCAGGGAGGGAGCAATCAGCCCCAGCATTTT.

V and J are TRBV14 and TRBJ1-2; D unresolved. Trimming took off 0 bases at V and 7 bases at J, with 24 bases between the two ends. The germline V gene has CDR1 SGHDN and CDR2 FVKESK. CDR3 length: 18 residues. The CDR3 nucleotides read TGTGCCAGCAGCCAAGATTCCAGCACTCTCCCCCCTACTATTGGCTACACCTTC. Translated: CASSQDSSTLPPTIGYTF.

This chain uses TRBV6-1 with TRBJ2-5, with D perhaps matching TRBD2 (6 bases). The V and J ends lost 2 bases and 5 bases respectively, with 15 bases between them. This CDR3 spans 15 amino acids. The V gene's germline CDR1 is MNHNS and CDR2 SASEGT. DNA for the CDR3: TGTGCCAGCAGTGAACCGGGCGGGGTGAGGGAGACCCAGTACTTC. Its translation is CASSEPGGVRETQYF.

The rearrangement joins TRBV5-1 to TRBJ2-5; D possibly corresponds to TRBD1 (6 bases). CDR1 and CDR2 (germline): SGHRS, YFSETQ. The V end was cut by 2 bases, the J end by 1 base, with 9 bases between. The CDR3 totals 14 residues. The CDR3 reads CASSFQGSQETQYF. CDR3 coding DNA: TGCGCCAGCAGCTTCCAGGGGTCCCAAGAGACCCAGTACTTC. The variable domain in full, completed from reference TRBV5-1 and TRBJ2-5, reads KAGVTQTPRYLIKTRGQQVTLSCSPISGHRSVSWYQQTPGQGLQFLFEYFSETQRNKGNFPGRFSGRQFSNSRSEMNVSTLELGDSALYLCASSFQGSQETQYFGPGTRLLVL.

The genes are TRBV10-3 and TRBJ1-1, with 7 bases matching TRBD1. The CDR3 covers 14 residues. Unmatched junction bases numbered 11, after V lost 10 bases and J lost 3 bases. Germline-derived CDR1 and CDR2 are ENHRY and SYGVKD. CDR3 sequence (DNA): TGTGCCACCGGATCGGACAGGTTTGACACTGAAGCTTTCTTT. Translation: CATGSDRFDTEAFF.

The CDR3 DNA is TGTGCCTCCTCGTCAGGGACAGTTCTTACCTACGAGCAGTACTTC. Translation: CASSSGTVLTYEQYF. The V call is TRBV2, the J call TRBJ2-7; 7 nucleotides agree with TRBD1. Germline V CDR1 and CDR2: SNHLY, FYNNEI. V shed 11 bases, J shed 2 bases, and the junction held 15 bases outside the gene matches. CDR3 length: 15 amino acids.

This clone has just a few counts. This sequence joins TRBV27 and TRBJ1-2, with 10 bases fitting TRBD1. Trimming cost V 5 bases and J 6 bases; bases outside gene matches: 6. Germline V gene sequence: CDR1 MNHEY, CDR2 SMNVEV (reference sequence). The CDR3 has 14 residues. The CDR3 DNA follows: TGTGCCAGCAGTACCCGACAGGGGGCGGATGGCTACACCTTC. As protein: CASSTRQGADGYTF.

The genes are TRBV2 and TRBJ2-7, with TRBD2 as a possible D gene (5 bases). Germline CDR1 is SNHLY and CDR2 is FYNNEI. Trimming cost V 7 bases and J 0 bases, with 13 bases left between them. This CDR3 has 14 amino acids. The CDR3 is CASNQRALSYEQYF. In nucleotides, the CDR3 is TGTGCCAGCAATCAGAGGGCCCTCTCCTACGAGCAGTACTTC. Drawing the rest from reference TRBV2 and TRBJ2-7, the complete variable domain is EPEVTQTPSHQVTQMGQEVILRCVPISNHLYFYWYRQILGQKVEFLVSFYNNEISEKSEIFDDQFSVERPDGSNFTLKIRSTKLEDSAMYFCASNQRALSYEQYFGPGTRLTVT.